The entry that follows covers one T cell receptor (beta chain) sequence. Its antigen is unknown. Each single cDNA molecule received a unique molecular identifier. MiXCR, applied by TCRdb to the 5' RACE reads, yields one record per CDR3 protein. This table has tens of thousands of distinct CDR3 sequences, around 5.6% appearing once. This entry is derived from a study of early T cells in non-severe SARS-CoV-2 infection. Study-level information: Sequenced material consisted of bulk RNA (from unsorted whole blood), and chains were unpaired.

Germline CDR1 is KGHSH and CDR2 is LQKENI. Trimming took off 1 base at V and 5 bases at J, with 24 bases between the two ends. This CDR3 is built from 19 residues. General observations from the study: VDJdb matching, biased toward anti-spike CD8 responses, missed private and CD4 specificities.

The specimen was whole blood. The TCR originated in an adult who was a healthcare worker with PCR-confirmed SARS-CoV-2 infection or an uninfected control (not recorded which). This chain uses TRBV18 with TRBJ2-1; D may be TRBD2 (5 bases). CDR3 coding DNA: TGTGCCAGCTCACCACGGGGAGAACCCCCGTCAACGCGCCACAATGAGCAGTTCTTC. This codes for CASSPRGEPPSTRHNEQFF.